This passage covers 11 T cell receptor beta chains from one sample sequenced in a study of T cells in Graves' hyperthyroidism and ophthalmopathy. There were TCR beta CDR3 regions amplified from RNA transcripts. HTBI primers drove first-round RT-PCR of the TCR CDR3. TCRdb recomputed calls from the multiplex PCR reads with MiXCR, one row per CDR3 protein. This table holds some 560,000 distinct CDR3 sequences, around a sixth found once. Sequenced input: blood. The receptors were gathered from a woman aged 30 to 39 with Graves' hyperthyroidism.

This clonotype was detected many times. V is TRBV2 and J is TRBJ2-7, with D uncertain. The CDR3 consists of 13 residues. Per germline, CDR1 SNHLY and CDR2 FYNNEI. Trimming shortened V by 7 bases and J by 1 base, and 11 bases separated the two germline ends. The CDR3 sequence: CASNRLASYEQYF. The CDR3 bases are TGTGCCAGCAATCGACTTGCGTCCTACGAGCAGTACTTC.

This clonotype was picked up many times. This chain links TRBV30 with TRBJ2-7; no firm D call. The CDR3 consists of 12 residues. Trimming cost V 3 bases and J 0 bases, with 6 bases left between them. The germline CDR1 and CDR2 sequences are GTSNPN and SVGIG (reference sequence). CDR3 sequence: CAWSQSSYEQYF. The DNA for the CDR3 is TGTGCCTGGAGCCAGAGCTCCTACGAGCAGTACTTC.

This clonotype was recorded at least ten times. The chain joins TRBV6-1 to TRBJ2-1; 10 bases fit TRBD2. The CDR3 covers 17 residues. Germline CDR1 and CDR2: MNHNS and SASEGT. The ends lost 4 bases at V and 11 bases at J; junction bases unmatched: 17. The chain's CDR3 is CASSGASGRASSVQQFF. The CDR3 DNA reads TGTGCCAGCAGTGGGGCAAGCGGGAGGGCCTCCAGCGTTCAGCAGTTCTTC.

This clonotype was observed many times. The CDR3 DNA reads as TGCGCCAGCAGTGAGTCGAGGGGGAGCGCACACACAGATACGCAGTATTTT. Translated: CASSESRGSAHTDTQYF. The chain combines TRBV10-2 with TRBJ2-3, with TRBD1 as a possible D gene (6 bases). The germline CDR1 and CDR2 sequences are WSHSY and SAAADI. Trimming cost V 0 bases and J 2 bases, with 15 bases left between them. The CDR3 runs to 17 residues.

This clonotype was detected ten times or more. The chain combines TRBV3-1 with TRBJ2-7; the match to TRBD2 covers 12 bases. The germline V gene has CDR1 LGHDT and CDR2 YNNKEL (reference sequence). This CDR3 has 15 amino acids. Trimming cost V 5 bases and J 5 bases; bases outside gene matches: 7. The chain's CDR3 is CASSYRLAGAHEQYF. The CDR3 DNA reads TGTGCCAGCAGCTACAGACTAGCGGGAGCCCACGAGCAGTACTTC.

This chain links TRBV7-9 with TRBJ1-6, with D perhaps matching TRBD1 (5 bases). V lost 4 bases and J lost 8, with 15 bases in between. This CDR3 has 15 residues. In germline, CDR1 is SEHNR, CDR2 FQNEAQ (reference sequence). CDR3 protein: CASSSSGTNYSPLHF. CDR3 coding DNA: TGTGCCAGCAGCTCGTCCGGGACTAATTATTCACCCCTCCACTTT.

The rearrangement joins TRBV6-2 or TRBV6-3 to TRBJ2-5; D unresolved. Germline V gene lookup returns CDR1 MNHEY and CDR2 SVGEGT. CDR3 size: 12 residues. V gave up 6 bases and J gave up 5 bases, with 10 bases separating them. The CDR3 loop reads CASRGTRETQYF. In DNA, the CDR3 is TGTGCCAGCAGGGGAACCCGGGAGACCCAGTACTTC.

This clonotype was picked up many times. This chain connects TRBV2 to TRBJ1-1; no clear D gene. The length of the CDR3 is 14 residues. Germline loops: CDR1 SNHLY, CDR2 FYNNEI. Trimming shortened V by 8 bases and J by 0 bases, and 13 bases separated the two germline ends. The CDR3 loop reads CASGQRTMNTEAFF. The CDR3, as DNA: TGTGCCAGCGGCCAGAGGACCATGAACACTGAAGCTTTCTTT.

This clonotype has more than one count but fewer than ten. The chain employs TRBV28 and TRBJ1-2; 10 nucleotides agree with TRBD1. Per the germline V gene, CDR1 is MDHEN and CDR2 is SYDVKM. The trim removed 5 bases at V and 7 bases at J, leaving 10 bases unmatched. The CDR3 is made up of 15 amino acids. CDR3 sequence reads: CASSPPTGGGIGYTF. The CDR3 DNA reads TGTGCCAGCAGTCCCCCGACAGGGGGCGGAATTGGCTACACCTTC.

This clonotype was recorded many times. The rearrangement uses TRBV14 and TRBJ2-7; no clear D. This CDR3 has 14 residues. V shed 2 bases and J shed 7 bases, with 15 bases lying between them. Germline V gene data show CDR1 as SGHDN and CDR2 as FVKESK. DNA for the CDR3: TGTGCCAGCAGCCAAAATGGTGTAGGGCGAGAGCAGTACTTC. Translating gives CASSQNGVGREQYF.

CDR3 DNA: TGTGCCAGCAGCCTCGACATCCCCAACCGCCAAGAGACCCAGTACTTC. Its protein product is CASSLDIPNRQETQYF. The V gene is TRBV5-8, the J gene TRBJ2-5; D is ambiguous. Germline V gene lookup returns CDR1 SGHTS and CDR2 YDEGEE. CDR3 length equals 16 residues. Trimming removed 4 bases at V and 1 base at J, with 17 bases between.